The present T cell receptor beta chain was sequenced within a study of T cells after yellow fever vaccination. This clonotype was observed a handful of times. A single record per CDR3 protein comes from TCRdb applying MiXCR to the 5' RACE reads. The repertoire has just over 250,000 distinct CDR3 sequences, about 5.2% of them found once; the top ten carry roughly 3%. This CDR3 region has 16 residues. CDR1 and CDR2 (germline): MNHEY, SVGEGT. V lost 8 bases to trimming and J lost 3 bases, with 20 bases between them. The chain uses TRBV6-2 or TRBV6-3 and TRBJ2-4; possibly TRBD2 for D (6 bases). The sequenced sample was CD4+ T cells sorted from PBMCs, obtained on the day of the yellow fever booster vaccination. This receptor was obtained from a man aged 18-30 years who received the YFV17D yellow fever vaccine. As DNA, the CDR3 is TGTGCCAGCTCTGTTCCGGAGGGGAGTGGCAAAAACATTCAGTACTTC. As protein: CASSVPEGSGKNIQYF.